The 24 T cell receptor beta chains presented below share a single source sample, sequenced in a study of STAT3 mutations in large granular lymphocyte leukemia. These receptors are not linked to any known antigen. Broader study findings: Every T-cell large granular lymphocyte leukemia patient had at least one immunodominant TCR beta clonotype.

Profiling relied on immunoSEQ multiplex PCR, and the TCRdb table lists in-frame clones only, not all of them. The data show more than 4,000 clones, 55% seen once. Sequenced input: peripheral blood mononuclear cells. Receptors were obtained from a male patient aged 45-60 years with T-cell large granular lymphocyte leukemia. Some clones in this sample may be carry-over from other donors' samples.

This clone turned up a few times. This chain connects TRBV7-9 to TRBJ2-5; 10 bases map to TRBD1. CDR1 is SEHNR, CDR2 FQNEAQ, per germline (reference sequence). The V gene end was trimmed by 6 bases and the J gene end by 5 bases; junction bases not matched to a gene: 6. This CDR3 spans 14 amino acids. DNA of the CDR3: TGTGCCAGCAGTACGGGACAGGGGAGGGAGACCCAGTACTTC. This translates into CASSTGQGRETQYF.

This clone has a handful of counts. CDR3 DNA sequence: TGTGCCAGCAGCTTGCCGGCCCTCTACGAGCAGTACTTC. It is translated as CASSLPALYEQYF. This chain connects TRBV5-8 to TRBJ2-7; no clear D gene. The CDR3 totals 13 residues. V lost 1 base, J lost 3 bases, and 8 bases lay in between. The germline V gene encodes CDR1 SGHTS and CDR2 YDEGEE.

The V and J genes are TRBV27 and TRBJ2-7; no clear D. Germline V gene sequence: CDR1 MNHEY, CDR2 SMNVEV (reference sequence). Deletions cut 2 bases from V and 0 bases from J, with 8 bases between. The CDR3 has 14 residues. CDR3 DNA sequence: TGTGCCAGCAGTTTAAGGTTAAGCTCCTACGAGCAGTACTTC. This translates into CASSLRLSSYEQYF.

The chain employs TRBV9 and TRBJ1-2, with D unclear. The ends were cut back, 0 bases at V and 4 bases at J, with 13 bases in the middle. The CDR3 contains 15 residues. Germline values: CDR1 SGDLS, CDR2 YYNGEE. The CDR3 sequence: CASSVEAQLPYGYTF. Written as DNA, the CDR3 is TGTGCCAGCAGCGTAGAGGCCCAATTACCCTATGGCTACACCTTC.

The chain carries TRBV27 and TRBJ2-6; either TRBD1 or TRBD2 may supply D (5 bases each). This CDR3 is 17 amino acids long. Germline values: CDR1 MNHEY, CDR2 SMNVEV (reference sequence). V was clipped by 3 bases and J by 0 bases, with 12 bases between them. The chain's CDR3 is CASSFERGSSGANVLTF. For the CDR3, the DNA is TGTGCCAGCAGTTTCGAGAGGGGAAGCTCTGGGGCCAACGTCCTGACTTTC.

The rearrangement links TRBV6-6 to TRBJ2-5; 7 bases are a match to TRBD2. V shed 2 bases and J 7 bases; nucleotides not matched to a gene: 10. Germline V lookup: CDR1 MNHNY, CDR2 SVGAGI (reference sequence). This CDR3 is 15 amino acids long. The chain's CDR3 is CASSYPGLAEGTQYF. CDR3 in DNA: TGTGCCAGCAGTTACCCCGGGCTAGCGGAGGGGACCCAGTACTTC.

This clone occurred a few times. The CDR3 region is CASSLRPGSGRATDTQYF. The CDR3 DNA reads TGTGCCAGCAGCTTAAGGCCCGGGAGCGGGAGGGCAACAGATACGCAGTATTTT. This chain links TRBV7-2 with TRBJ2-3, with TRBD2 matching over 10 bases. The germline V gene has CDR1 SGHTA and CDR2 FQGNSA. The CDR3 sequence is 18 residues long. Germline trimming cut 2 bases from V and 3 bases from J; bases unmatched to any gene: 11.

The count of this clone is one. J is TRBJ2-7 and V is TRBV29-1, with D perhaps matching TRBD1 (5 bases). The CDR3 has 13 residues. CDR1 is SQVTM and CDR2 is ANQGSEA in the germline V gene. Deletions cut 3 bases from V and 4 bases from J, with 13 bases between. The CDR3 loop reads CSVDQGSPYEQYF. In DNA, the CDR3 is TGCAGCGTTGATCAGGGTAGTCCTTACGAGCAGTACTTC.

This rearrangement joins TRBV5-4 to TRBJ2-1, with D hard to call. Trimming removed 4 bases at V and 6 bases at J, with 11 bases between. The CDR3 runs 13 residues. CDR1 and CDR2 from the germline V gene are SGHNT and YYREEE (reference sequence). The CDR3 spells CASSLMGSNEQFF. The CDR3 DNA reads as TGTGCCAGCAGCCTTATGGGGTCCAATGAGCAGTTCTTC.

The gene calls are TRBV29-1 and TRBJ2-7; a weak D match, TRBD1 (5 bases). Germline values: CDR1 SQVTM, CDR2 ANQGSEA. This CDR3 has 13 residues. The germline V and J ends were trimmed by 6 bases and 6 bases, with 18 bases remaining between them. The CDR3 DNA sequence: TGCAGCGTCCAACAGCAGGGAAGGAGCGAGCAGTACTTC. This sequence encodes CSVQQQGRSEQYF.

This clone was observed a handful of times. The V and J genes are TRBV5-5 and TRBJ1-1; a possible D gene is TRBD1 (5 bases). From germline, CDR1 is SGHKS and CDR2 YYEKEE (reference sequence). The CDR3 is 15 amino acids. V gave up 4 bases and J gave up 4 bases, with 17 bases separating them. In DNA form, the CDR3 reads TGTGCCAGCAGCCCCTCGGTCTTCGGGGGCACTGAAGCTTTCTTT. This codes for CASSPSVFGGTEAFF.

This chain uses TRBV18 with TRBJ2-7, with D perhaps TRBD2 (6 bases). The CDR3 contains 15 residues. Trimming took off 4 bases at V and 4 bases at J, with 17 bases between the two ends. Germline values: CDR1 KGHSH, CDR2 LQKENI. CDR3 bases: TGTGCCAGCTCACGCACCGGGACTTCATTATACGAGCAGTACTTC. Translating it yields CASSRTGTSLYEQYF. Together with reference TRBV18 and TRBJ2-7, the CDR3 gives the full variable domain: NAGVMQNPRHLVRRRGQEARLRCSPMKGHSHVYWYRQLPEEGLKFMVYLQKENIIDESGMPKERFSAEFPKEGPSILRIQQVVRGDSAAYFCASSRTGTSLYEQYFGPGTRLTVT.

The chain joins TRBV18 to TRBJ2-7, with 7 bases that match TRBD1. The CDR3 is made up of 16 amino acids. Germline V gene sequence: CDR1 KGHSH, CDR2 LQKENI. Trimming cost V 0 bases and J 2 bases; bases outside gene matches: 7. Written as DNA, the CDR3 is TGTGCCAGCTCACCACCGAGGGGGCGCAAACCCTACGAGCAGTACTTC. Its translation: CASSPPRGRKPYEQYF.

V and J are TRBV7-2 and TRBJ1-5; D is uncertain. The CDR3 loop spans 15 amino acids. Trimming left V 1 base short and J 0 bases short, with 7 bases between. From germline, CDR1 is SGHTA and CDR2 FQGNSA. The CDR3 region is CASSLVRNSNQPQHF. The CDR3 DNA reads as TGTGCCAGCAGCTTAGTACGGAATAGCAATCAGCCCCAGCATTTT.

The chain recombines TRBV9 with TRBJ2-7; 10 positions agree with TRBD2. V was clipped by 4 bases and J by 4 bases; unmatched bases: 8. CDR1 and CDR2 (germline): SGDLS, YYNGEE. The length of the CDR3 is 15 residues. DNA for the CDR3: TGTGCCAGCAGCACAACTAGCGGGATTGGGTACGAGCAGTACTTC. This codes for CASSTTSGIGYEQYF.

This clone was counted a single time. The rearrangement links TRBV5-4 to TRBJ2-7; possible D gene TRBD2, 5 bases. Trimming left V 7 bases short and J 3 bases short, with 20 bases between. Germline V gene data show CDR1 as SGHNT and CDR2 as YYREEE (reference sequence). This CDR3 is built from 15 residues. Here the CDR3 DNA reads TGTGCCAGCGCCAATACTTCGGGATTCCGCTACGAGCAGTACTTC. It specifies CASANTSGFRYEQYF. Together with reference TRBV5-4 and TRBJ2-7, the CDR3 gives the full variable domain: ETGVTQSPTHLIKTRGQQVTLRCSSQSGHNTVSWYQQALGQGPQFIFQYYREEENGRGNFPPRFSGLQFPNYSSELNVNALELDDSALYLCASANTSGFRYEQYFGPGTRLTVT.

In this sample, this clone is large. The chain links TRBV19 to TRBJ2-7; TRBD1 matches at 7 bases. Germline V lookup: CDR1 LNHDA, CDR2 SQIVND (reference sequence). The CDR3 extends over 13 amino acids. The V gene end was trimmed by 6 bases and the J gene end by 3 bases; junction bases not matched to a gene: 5. The CDR3 DNA is TGTGCCAGTAGCAAGACAGGGTTCTACGAGCAGTACTTC. Translation: CASSKTGFYEQYF. Combining the CDR3 with reference TRBV19 and TRBJ2-7 gives the whole variable domain DGGITQSPKYLFRKEGQNVTLSCEQNLNHDAMYWYRQDPGQGLRLIYYSQIVNDFQKGDIAEGYSVSREKKESFPLTVTSAQKNPTAFYLCASSKTGFYEQYFGPGTRLTVT.

V is TRBV14 and J is TRBJ2-3, with 7 bases matching TRBD2. This CDR3 has 14 residues. Germline CDR1 SGHDN, CDR2 FVKESK. V lost 5 bases to trimming and J lost 7 bases; unmatched junction nucleotides: 9. CDR3 amino acids: CASSDLVGGNTQYF. The CDR3 nucleotides are TGTGCCAGCAGCGACTTGGTGGGAGGGAATACGCAGTATTTT.

The CDR3 DNA follows: TGTGCCAGCAGCTTTACAGGGGGCAGGAGTGAGCAGTACTTC. Protein sequence: CASSFTGGRSEQYF. The chain recombines TRBV5-4 with TRBJ2-7; 9 nucleotides match TRBD1. This CDR3 has 14 residues. CDR1 and CDR2 from the germline V gene are SGHNT and YYREEE (reference sequence). J lost 7 bases, V lost 2 bases, and 7 bases had no gene match.

This clone is categorized as medium-sized. This chain uses TRBV6-4 with TRBJ2-3; D is possibly TRBD1 (5 bases). Germline V gene data show CDR1 as MRHNA and CDR2 as SNTAGT. This CDR3 is 15 amino acids long. Trimming removed 4 bases from V and 2 bases from J, with 13 bases in between. The DNA for the CDR3 is TGTGCCAGCAGTGCCCAAGCAGGGTCCACAGATACGCAGTATTTT. Amino acid sequence: CASSAQAGSTDTQYF.

The chain links TRBV15 to TRBJ1-2, with D tentatively TRBD1 (5 bases). This CDR3 is built from 14 residues. V lost 3 bases to trimming and J lost 8 bases, with 16 bases between them. The germline gives CDR1 LNHNV, CDR2 YYDKDF (reference sequence). CDR3 residues: CATSSGGGTYGYTF. DNA of the CDR3: TGTGCCACCAGCAGCGGGGGGGGAACATACGGCTACACCTTC.

This clone was counted between two and nine times. The chain is built from TRBV5-1 and TRBJ1-2; unclear D gene. V lost 1 base, J lost 0 bases, and 7 bases lay in between. The germline V gene encodes CDR1 SGHRS and CDR2 YFSETQ. The CDR3 is made up of 14 amino acids. CDR3: CASSLQDTNYGYTF. The CDR3 bases are TGCGCCAGCAGCTTGCAGGATACTAACTATGGCTACACCTTC.

The chain recombines TRBV7-2 with TRBJ1-5, with D hard to call. Trimming took 0 bases from V and 0 from J, leaving 9 bases between them. This CDR3 comprises 16 residues. Germline CDR1 is SGHTA and CDR2 is FQGNSA. The chain's CDR3 is CASSLAGRYSNQPQHF. In nucleotides, the CDR3 is TGTGCCAGCAGCTTAGCAGGGCGGTATAGCAATCAGCCCCAGCATTTT.

This clone was detected only a few times. This chain uses TRBV4-3 with TRBJ1-5; possible D gene TRBD1, 6 bases. Germline V gives CDR1 LGHNA, CDR2 YSLEER. V was pared by 5 bases and J by 9 bases, with 17 bases between. The CDR3 has 14 residues. The CDR3 DNA follows: TGCGCCAGCAGCGGAGAGGAGGGGGGGATGCCCCAGCATTTT. It specifies CASSGEEGGMPQHF.